This TCR beta chain comes out of a study of T cells in Graves' hyperthyroidism and ophthalmopathy. The CDR3 length is 14 residues. Trimming shortened V by 2 bases and J by 1 base, and 8 bases separated the two germline ends. Germline V gene sequence: CDR1 ENHRY, CDR2 SYGVKD. RNA transcripts gave rise to amplified TCR beta CDR3 regions. The HTBI set primed first-round TCR CDR3 RT-PCR. TCRdb re-called the multiplex PCR reads through MiXCR, storing one row per CDR3 protein. This table holds about 290,000 distinct CDR3 sequences, over 12% found once. The blood was taken when hyperthyroidism was first diagnosed, before any ophthalmopathy symptoms showed up. Ten or more counts support this clonotype.

This chain links TRBV10-3 with TRBJ1-1; no clear D. The sequenced material came from blood. This receptor was obtained from a woman aged 45 to 65 with Graves' hyperthyroidism that later progressed to Graves' ophthalmopathy. The CDR3 loop is CAISEPRENTEAFF. The DNA of the CDR3 is TGTGCCATCAGTGAGCCCCGCGAGAACACTGAAGCTTTCTTT.